The 17 T cell receptor beta chains listed next were all sequenced from one sample in a study of Graves' ophthalmopathy and Graves' hyperthyroidism. Transcripts of RNA were the source for amplifying TCR beta CDR3 regions. RT-PCR in the first round used HTBI primers; a second-round multiplex PCR followed. One entry per CDR3 protein results from TCRdb running MiXCR on the multiplex PCR reads. The profile shows about 220,000 distinct CDR3 sequences, about 22% of them singletons. The sequencing sample was made of peripheral blood. These receptors came from a woman between 45 and 65 years old with Graves' ophthalmopathy.

J is TRBJ1-6 and V is TRBV10-3, with TRBD1 matching over 8 bases. This CDR3 contains 15 residues. The trim removed 2 bases at V and 8 bases at J, leaving 5 bases unmatched. Germline V gene data show CDR1 as ENHRY and CDR2 as SYGVKD. The CDR3 DNA reads TGTGCCATCAGTGAGAGGGCAGGGGGCGATTCACCCCTCCACTTT. Residues: CAISERAGGDSPLHF.

This clonotype was picked up one time. The conserved phenylalanine or tryptophan is not found at the CDR3 terminus, so this likely reflects a read error. V and J are TRBV11-2 and TRBJ2-7, with D unclear. V lost 5 bases, J lost 9 bases, and 17 bases lay in between. Germline CDR1 SGHAT, CDR2 FQNNGV. This CDR3 is built from 13 residues. The CDR3 region has the DNA TGTGCCAGCAGCACCAGTAACCAGGCAGGGCAGTACATC. It codes for CASSTSNQAGQYI.

This clonotype was observed many times. The rearrangement joins TRBV6-1 to TRBJ2-7; D unresolved. This CDR3 is 13 amino acids long. Trimming took off 8 bases at V and 5 bases at J, with 16 bases between the two ends. Germline V gene data show CDR1 as MNHNS and CDR2 as SASEGT. The CDR3 region has the DNA TGTGCCAGCCTCGAAGTCCTCAGCCACGAGCAGTACTTC. Translation gives CASLEVLSHEQYF.

The CDR3 spells CASGEAELNYGYTF. In DNA, the CDR3 is TGTGCCAGCGGAGAGGCAGAACTTAACTATGGCTACACCTTC. J is TRBJ1-2 and V is TRBV12-3 or TRBV12-4; D is undetermined. The CDR3 totals 14 residues. V was clipped by 8 bases and J by 1 base, with 14 bases between them.

This clonotype appeared many times. The rearrangement links TRBV6-2 or TRBV6-3 to TRBJ1-1; no definite D call. The CDR3 spans 13 residues. V was clipped by 6 bases and J by 1 base, with 9 bases between them. Germline CDR1 MNHEY, CDR2 SVGEGT. Here the CDR3 reads CASRPRENTEAFF. CDR3 nucleotide sequence: TGTGCCAGCAGACCTCGAGAGAACACTGAAGCTTTCTTT.

This clonotype was recorded many times. The chain is built from TRBV18 and TRBJ2-5; 12 bases align to TRBD2. The CDR3 length is 18 residues. V lost 2 bases and J lost 3; bases outside the gene matches: 10. CDR1 and CDR2 (germline): KGHSH, LQKENI. This chain's CDR3 is CASSPAPTTSGSKETQYF. The CDR3 DNA sequence: TGTGCCAGCTCACCAGCCCCAACGACTAGCGGGAGTAAAGAGACCCAGTACTTC.

In this sample, this clonotype turned up many times. The chain is built from TRBV6-1 and TRBJ1-2; tentatively, D is TRBD1 (6 bases). The CDR3 runs to 14 residues. Trimming left V 8 bases short and J 4 bases short, with 17 bases between. Germline V lookup: CDR1 MNHNS, CDR2 SASEGT. The CDR3 DNA reads as TGTGCCAGCGAGAAGTCGAGCAGGGGCTATGGCTACACCTTC. This encodes CASEKSSRGYGYTF.

The rearrangement joins TRBV6-1 to TRBJ1-5; no definite D call. The CDR3 extends over 15 amino acids. The germline V gene encodes CDR1 MNHNS and CDR2 SASEGT. Trimming took off 6 bases at V and 5 bases at J, with 17 bases between the two ends. The CDR3 DNA sequence: TGTGCCAGCAGGACTTCAGCCGGAAGCTATCAGCCCCAGCATTTT. As protein: CASRTSAGSYQPQHF.

This clonotype was seen many times. The V and J genes are TRBV2 and TRBJ2-7; the D is unclear. The V end was cut by 0 bases, the J end by 6 bases, with 9 bases between. The CDR3 length is 13 residues. Germline loops: CDR1 SNHLY, CDR2 FYNNEI. The DNA for the CDR3 is TGTGCCAGCAGTGAAGCCGTGAAAGGCGAGCAGTACTTC. Translated: CASSEAVKGEQYF.

This clonotype appeared many times. The chain is built from TRBV6-1 and TRBJ1-5; the D is unclear. CDR3 length: 13 amino acids. Trimming removed 3 bases at V and 2 bases at J, with 5 bases between. Germline V gene lookup returns CDR1 MNHNS and CDR2 SASEGT. The CDR3 is CASSDRGNQPQHF. In DNA, the CDR3 is TGTGCCAGCAGTGACCGTGGCAATCAGCCCCAGCATTTT.

V usage is TRBV12-3 or TRBV12-4 and J usage is TRBJ1-2; D is possibly TRBD1 (5 bases). V was pared by 3 bases and J by 0 bases, with 11 bases between. The CDR3 is made up of 15 amino acids. This chain's CDR3 is CASSFGDGANYGYTF. The CDR3 DNA reads as TGTGCCAGCAGTTTCGGGGACGGAGCTAACTATGGCTACACCTTC.

This clonotype was found many times. The gene calls are TRBV28 and TRBJ1-1, with 8 bases fitting TRBD1. Per germline, CDR1 MDHEN and CDR2 SYDVKM. V lost 6 bases to trimming and J lost 8 bases; unmatched junction nucleotides: 8. This CDR3 comprises 13 residues. CDR3 sequence reads: CASSPGGLEEAFF. In DNA, the CDR3 is TGTGCCAGCAGCCCAGGGGGCCTTGAGGAAGCTTTCTTT.

DNA for the CDR3: TGTGCCAGCACCTCACAGGGGATCCAAGAGACCCAGTACTTC. Translated: CASTSQGIQETQYF. This chain joins TRBV28 and TRBJ2-5, with 7 bases lining up with TRBD1. CDR1 is MDHEN, CDR2 SYDVKM, per germline. This CDR3 spans 14 amino acids. With V trimmed by 7 bases and J by 1 base, 6 bases remained unmatched.

This clonotype was detected a few times. The gene calls are TRBV3-1 and TRBJ1-1; D is uncertain. V dropped 8 bases and J dropped 1 base, with 14 bases sitting between them. CDR1 is LGHDT and CDR2 is YNNKEL in the germline V gene (reference sequence). This CDR3 has 14 amino acids. The CDR3 DNA follows: TGTGCCAGCGGACCCAGCCAGCAGAACACTGAAGCTTTCTTT. Translation gives CASGPSQQNTEAFF.

This clonotype was observed a handful of times. CDR3 DNA: TGTGCCAGCAGTGATAAGGGATGGAACGAGCAGTACTTC. Encoded protein: CASSDKGWNEQYF. This chain joins TRBV2 and TRBJ2-7; the D is unclear. This CDR3 region has 13 residues. The V end lost 3 bases, the J end lost 5 bases, and 11 bases lay between the germline ends. From germline, CDR1 is SNHLY and CDR2 FYNNEI.

This chain links TRBV5-1 with TRBJ1-2; tentative D call: TRBD1 (6 bases). This CDR3 comprises 15 residues. The V gene lost 7 bases and the J gene lost 5 bases, with 21 bases spanning the gap. CDR1 and CDR2 (germline): SGHRS, YFSETQ. Here the CDR3 DNA reads TGCGCCAGCGCCATATCCCCAGGGGATGCGTATGGCTACACCTTC. Amino acids: CASAISPGDAYGYTF. The full variable domain, with the rest looked up from reference TRBV5-1 and TRBJ1-2, is KAGVTQTPRYLIKTRGQQVTLSCSPISGHRSVSWYQQTPGQGLQFLFEYFSETQRNKGNFPGRFSGRQFSNSRSEMNVSTLELGDSALYLCASAISPGDAYGYTFGSGTRLTVV.

This clonotype came up many times. CDR3 amino acids: CASRPEGIYEQYF. Written as DNA, the CDR3 is TGTGCCAGCAGGCCCGAGGGAATCTACGAGCAGTACTTC. The genes are TRBV28 and TRBJ2-7; D possibly corresponds to TRBD2 (5 bases). The V end lost 6 bases, the J end lost 3 bases, and 12 bases lay between the germline ends. Germline CDR1 and CDR2: MDHEN and SYDVKM. This CDR3 spans 13 amino acids.